A selection of T cell receptor beta chains follows, all from one sample in a study of T cells after yellow fever vaccination. TCRdb used MiXCR to reprocess the 5' RACE reads, holding one entry per CDR3 protein. The sample shows hundreds of thousands of distinct CDR3 sequences, over 4% of them seen only once. The sample here was PBMCs, taken 5 days after the yellow fever booster vaccination. These receptors all stem from a man between 18 and 35 years old who received the YFV17D yellow fever vaccine. Both conserved end residues are part of each CDR3. A D gene is named only where the DNA matches it firmly. The size of a clone is reported for some rows only, either as once, few or many, or as a class for expanded clones.

few | TRBJ1-4 | TRBD1 | TRBV12-3/TRBV12-4 | CASNPGQGVEKLFF | TGTGCCAGCAACCCGGGACAGGGGGTTGAAAAACTGTTTTTT
many | TRBJ2-7 | NA | TRBV4-1 | CASSQDSFFGGLYEQYF | TGCGCCAGCAGCCAAGATAGTTTTTTCGGGGGATTGTACGAGCAGTACTTC
few | TRBJ2-1 | NA | TRBV5-1 | CASSLASEQFF | TGCGCCAGCAGCTTGGCGTCTGAGCAGTTCTTC
many | TRBJ2-7 | NA | TRBV20-1 | CSAARGAYPYEQYF | TGCAGTGCTGCTCGGGGGGCCTACCCCTACGAGCAGTACTTC
NA | TRBJ1-1 | TRBD1 | TRBV5-1 | CASRHRTQGGLNTEAFF | TGCGCCAGCCGTCACAGGACCCAGGGGGGTCTGAACACTGAAGCTTTCTTT
many | TRBJ2-4 | NA | TRBV18 | CASSPGGDIQYF | TGTGCCAGCTCACCGGGCGGAGACATTCAGTACTTC
NA | TRBJ1-2 | NA | TRBV20-1 | CSARDHRQNPYGYTF | TGCAGTGCTAGAGACCACCGCCAAAACCCATATGGCTACACCTTC
few | TRBJ1-4 | NA | TRBV2 | CASSEGPTDNEKLFF | TGTGCCAGCAGTGAAGGCCCCACAGATAATGAAAAACTGTTTTTT
NA | TRBJ1-5 | NA | TRBV12-3/TRBV12-4 | CASGGDRDQPQHF | TGTGCCAGCGGAGGGGATCGGGATCAGCCCCAGCATTTT
few | TRBJ2-4 | NA | TRBV6-5 | CASSSTLLAKNIQYF | TGTGCCAGCAGTAGCACACTCCTAGCCAAAAACATTCAGTACTTC
NA | TRBJ1-5 | TRBD1 | TRBV7-9 | CASSLGTGTSGPQHF | TGTGCCAGCAGCTTAGGGACAGGGACCTCAGGGCCCCAGCATTTT
NA | TRBJ2-2 | TRBD1 | TRBV28 | CASSGRRDSLTGELFF | TGTGCCAGCAGTGGGCGCCGGGACAGCCTCACCGGGGAGCTGTTTTTT
few | TRBJ1-2 | NA | TRBV7-2 | CASTSGFVDGYTF | TGTGCCAGCACCTCAGGGTTCGTCGATGGCTACACCTTC